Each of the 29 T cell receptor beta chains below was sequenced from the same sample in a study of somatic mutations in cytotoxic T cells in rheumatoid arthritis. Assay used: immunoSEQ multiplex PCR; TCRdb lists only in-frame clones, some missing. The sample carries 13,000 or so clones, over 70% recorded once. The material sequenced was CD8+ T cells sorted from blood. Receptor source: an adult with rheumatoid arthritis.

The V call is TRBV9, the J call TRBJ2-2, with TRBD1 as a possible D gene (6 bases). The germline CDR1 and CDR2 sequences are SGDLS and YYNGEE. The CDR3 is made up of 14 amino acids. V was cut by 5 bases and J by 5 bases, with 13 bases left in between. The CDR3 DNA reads TGTGCCAGCAGGGTCAGGGGCGAAACCGGGGAGCTGTTTTTT. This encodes CASRVRGETGELFF.

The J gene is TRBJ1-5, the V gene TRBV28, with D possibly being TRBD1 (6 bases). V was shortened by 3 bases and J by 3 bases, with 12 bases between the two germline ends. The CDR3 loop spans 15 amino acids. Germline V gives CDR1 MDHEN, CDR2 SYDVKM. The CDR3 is CASSLVGGPNQPQHF. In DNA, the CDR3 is TGTGCCAGCAGTTTGGTAGGGGGACCCAATCAGCCCCAGCATTTT.

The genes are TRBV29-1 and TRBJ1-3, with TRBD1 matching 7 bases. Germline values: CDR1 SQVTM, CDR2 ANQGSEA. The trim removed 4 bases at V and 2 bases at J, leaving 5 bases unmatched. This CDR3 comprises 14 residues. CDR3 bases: TGCAGCGTTGTGACAGGGAGGACTGGAAACACCATATATTTT. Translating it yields CSVVTGRTGNTIYF.

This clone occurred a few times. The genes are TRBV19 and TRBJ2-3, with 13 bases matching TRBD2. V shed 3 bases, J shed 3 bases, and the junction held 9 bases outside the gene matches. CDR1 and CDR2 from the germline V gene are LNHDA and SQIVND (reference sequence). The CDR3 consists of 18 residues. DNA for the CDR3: TGTGCCAGTAGTATTTCCGGGACTAGCGGGGACGGGACAGATACGCAGTATTTT. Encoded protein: CASSISGTSGDGTDTQYF.

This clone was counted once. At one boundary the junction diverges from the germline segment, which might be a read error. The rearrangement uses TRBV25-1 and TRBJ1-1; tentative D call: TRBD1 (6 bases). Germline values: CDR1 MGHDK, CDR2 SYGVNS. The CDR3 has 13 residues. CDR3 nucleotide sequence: TGTGCCAGCCGTGACGGAGGGGGCACTGAAGCTTTCTTT. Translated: CASRDGGGTEAFF.

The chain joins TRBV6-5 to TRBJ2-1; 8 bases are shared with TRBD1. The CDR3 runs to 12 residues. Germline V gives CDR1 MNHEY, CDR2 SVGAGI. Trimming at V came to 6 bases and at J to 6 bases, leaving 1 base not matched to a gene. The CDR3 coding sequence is TGTGCCAGCAGAACAGGGGGCAATGAGCAGTTCTTC. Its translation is CASRTGGNEQFF.

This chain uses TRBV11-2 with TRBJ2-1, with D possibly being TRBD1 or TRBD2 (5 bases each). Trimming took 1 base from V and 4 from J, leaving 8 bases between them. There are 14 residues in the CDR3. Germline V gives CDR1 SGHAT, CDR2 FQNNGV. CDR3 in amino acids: CASSLGREYNEQFF. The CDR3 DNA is TGTGCCAGCAGCTTAGGCAGGGAGTACAATGAGCAGTTCTTC. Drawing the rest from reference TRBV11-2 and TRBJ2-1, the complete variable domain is EAGVAQSPRYKIIEKRQSVAFWCNPISGHATLYWYQQILGQGPKLLIQFQNNGVVDDSQLPKDRFSAERLKGVDSTLKIQPAKLEDSAVYLCASSLGREYNEQFFGPGTRLTVL.

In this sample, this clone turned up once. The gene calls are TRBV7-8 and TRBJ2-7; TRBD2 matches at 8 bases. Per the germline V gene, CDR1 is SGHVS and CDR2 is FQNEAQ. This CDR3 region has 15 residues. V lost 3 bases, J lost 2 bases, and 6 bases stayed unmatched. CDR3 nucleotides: TGTGCCAGCAGCTTTTTTCGGGGGGGAACCTACGAGCAGTACTTC. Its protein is CASSFFRGGTYEQYF. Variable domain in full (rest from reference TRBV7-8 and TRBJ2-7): GAGVSQSPRYKVAKRGQDVALRCDPISGHVSLFWYQQALGQGPEFLTYFQNEAQLDKSGLPSDRFFAERPEGSVSTLKIQRTQQEDSAVYLCASSFFRGGTYEQYFGPGTRLTVT.

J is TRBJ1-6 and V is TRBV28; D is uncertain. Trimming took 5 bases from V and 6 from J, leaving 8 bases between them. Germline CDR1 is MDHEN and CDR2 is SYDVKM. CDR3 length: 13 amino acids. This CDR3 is CASSGPLNSPLHF. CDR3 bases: TGTGCCAGCAGTGGACCCCTTAATTCACCCCTCCACTTT.

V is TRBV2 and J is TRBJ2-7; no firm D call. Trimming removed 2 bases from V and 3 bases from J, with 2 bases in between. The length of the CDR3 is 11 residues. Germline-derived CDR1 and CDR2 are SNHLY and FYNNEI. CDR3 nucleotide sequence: TGTGCCAGCAGTGAACGCTACGAGCAGTACTTC. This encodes CASSERYEQYF. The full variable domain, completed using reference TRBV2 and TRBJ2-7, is EPEVTQTPSHQVTQMGQEVILRCVPISNHLYFYWYRQILGQKVEFLVSFYNNEISEKSEIFDDQFSVERPDGSNFTLKIRSTKLEDSAMYFCASSERYEQYFGPGTRLTVT.

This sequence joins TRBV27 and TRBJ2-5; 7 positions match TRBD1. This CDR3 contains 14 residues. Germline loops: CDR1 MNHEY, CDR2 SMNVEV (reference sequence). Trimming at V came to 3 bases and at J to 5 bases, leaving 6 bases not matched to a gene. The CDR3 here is CASSFQGEWETQYF. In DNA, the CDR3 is TGTGCCAGCAGTTTCCAGGGGGAGTGGGAGACCCAGTACTTC.

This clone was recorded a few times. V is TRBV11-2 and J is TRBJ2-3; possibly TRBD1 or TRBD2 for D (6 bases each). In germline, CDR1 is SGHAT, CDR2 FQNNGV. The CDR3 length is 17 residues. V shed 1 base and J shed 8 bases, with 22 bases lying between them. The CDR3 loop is CASSLAGAAHPEGTQYF. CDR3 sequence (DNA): TGTGCCAGCAGCTTAGCGGGGGCCGCACACCCCGAAGGTACGCAGTATTTT.

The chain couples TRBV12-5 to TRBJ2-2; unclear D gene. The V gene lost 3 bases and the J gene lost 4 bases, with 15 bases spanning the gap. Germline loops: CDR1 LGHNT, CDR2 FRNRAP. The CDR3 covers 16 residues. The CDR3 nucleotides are TGTGCTAGTGGTTTTTGGACCAGGAAGACCACCGGGGAGCTGTTTTTT. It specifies CASGFWTRKTTGELFF.

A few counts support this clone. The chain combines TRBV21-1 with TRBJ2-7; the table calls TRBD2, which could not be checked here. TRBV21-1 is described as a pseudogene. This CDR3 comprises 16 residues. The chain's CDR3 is CASIQRAGPGVYEQYF. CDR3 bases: TGTGCCAGCATCCAGCGGGCCGGACCAGGTGTCTACGAGCAGTACTTC.

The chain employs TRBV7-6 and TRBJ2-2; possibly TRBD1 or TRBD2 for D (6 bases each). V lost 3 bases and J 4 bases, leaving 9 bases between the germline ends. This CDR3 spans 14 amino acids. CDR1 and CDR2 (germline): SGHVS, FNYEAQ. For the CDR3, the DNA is TGTGCCAGCAGCTTTGGAGGGGGCACCGGGGAGCTGTTTTTT. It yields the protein CASSFGGGTGELFF. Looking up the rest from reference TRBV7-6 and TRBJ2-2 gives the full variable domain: GAGVSQSPRYKVTKRGQDVALRCDPISGHVSLYWYRQALGQGPEFLTYFNYEAQQDKSGLPNDRFSAERPEGSISTLTIQRTEQRDSAMYRCASSFGGGTGELFFGEGSRLTVL.

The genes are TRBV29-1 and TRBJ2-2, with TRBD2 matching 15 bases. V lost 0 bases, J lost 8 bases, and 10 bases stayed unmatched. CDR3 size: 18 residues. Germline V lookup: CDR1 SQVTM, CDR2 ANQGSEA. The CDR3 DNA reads TGCAGCGTTGAAGATGATTACGGACTAGCGGGGGGGACTGGGGAGCTGTTTTTT. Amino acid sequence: CSVEDDYGLAGGTGELFF.

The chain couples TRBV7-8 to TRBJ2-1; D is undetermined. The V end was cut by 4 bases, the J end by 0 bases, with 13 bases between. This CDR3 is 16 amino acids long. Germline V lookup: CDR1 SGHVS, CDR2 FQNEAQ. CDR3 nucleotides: TGTGCCAGCAGCTCAAAGACGGTTGCCTCCTACAATGAGCAGTTCTTC. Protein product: CASSSKTVASYNEQFF.

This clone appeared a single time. CDR3 coding DNA: TGCAGCGTTGATCTTGAGGGGGGCACAGATACGCAGTATTTT. As protein: CSVDLEGGTDTQYF. The chain uses TRBV29-1 and TRBJ2-3; tentatively, D is TRBD1 (6 bases). Germline CDR1 SQVTM, CDR2 ANQGSEA. The CDR3 sequence is 14 residues long. Trimming stripped 3 bases from V and 1 base from J, with 11 bases between.

CDR3 residues: CASSDDGGYTF. CDR3 DNA: TGTGCCAGCAGTGACGACGGAGGCTACACCTTC. This sequence joins TRBV2 and TRBJ1-2, with D unclear. Trimming stripped 3 bases from V and 8 bases from J, with 7 bases between. There are 11 residues in the CDR3. Germline-derived CDR1 and CDR2 are SNHLY and FYNNEI.

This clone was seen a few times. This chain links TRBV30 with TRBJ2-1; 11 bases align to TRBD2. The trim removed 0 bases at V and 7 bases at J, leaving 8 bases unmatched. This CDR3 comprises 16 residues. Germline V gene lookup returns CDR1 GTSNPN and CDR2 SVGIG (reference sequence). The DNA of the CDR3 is TGTGCCTGGAGTGTATCCGGACTAGCGGGTCAGAATGAGCAGTTCTTC. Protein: CAWSVSGLAGQNEQFF.

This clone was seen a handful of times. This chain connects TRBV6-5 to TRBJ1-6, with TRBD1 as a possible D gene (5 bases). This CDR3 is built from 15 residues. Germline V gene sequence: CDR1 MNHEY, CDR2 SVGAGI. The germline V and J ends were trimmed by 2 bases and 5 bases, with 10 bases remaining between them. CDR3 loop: CASSYGGTDNSPLHF. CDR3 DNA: TGTGCCAGCAGTTACGGGGGGACCGATAATTCACCCCTCCACTTT.

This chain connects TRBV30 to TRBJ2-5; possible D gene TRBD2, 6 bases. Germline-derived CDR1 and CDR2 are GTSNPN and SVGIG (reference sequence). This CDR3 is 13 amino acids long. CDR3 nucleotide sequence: TGTGCGCTTCGGGGAGCGGGTGGCGGGACCCAGTACTTC. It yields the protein CALRGAGGGTQYF.

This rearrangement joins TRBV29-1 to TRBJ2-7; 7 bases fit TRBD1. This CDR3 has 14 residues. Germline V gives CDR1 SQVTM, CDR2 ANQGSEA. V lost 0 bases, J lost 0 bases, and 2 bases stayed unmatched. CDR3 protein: CSVEEGDSSYEQYF. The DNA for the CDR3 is TGCAGCGTTGAAGAGGGGGACAGCTCCTACGAGCAGTACTTC.

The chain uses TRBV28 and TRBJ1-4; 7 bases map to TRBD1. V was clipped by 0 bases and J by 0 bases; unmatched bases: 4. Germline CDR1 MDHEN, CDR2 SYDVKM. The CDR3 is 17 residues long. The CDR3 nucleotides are TGTGCCAGCAGTTTATGGGAACAGGGGTCAACTAATGAAAAACTGTTTTTT. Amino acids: CASSLWEQGSTNEKLFF. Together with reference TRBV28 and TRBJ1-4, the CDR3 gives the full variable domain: DVKVTQSSRYLVKRTGEKVFLECVQDMDHENMFWYRQDPGLGLRLIYFSYDVKMKEKGDIPEGYSVSREKKERFSLILESASTNQTSMYLCASSLWEQGSTNEKLFFGSGTQLSVL.

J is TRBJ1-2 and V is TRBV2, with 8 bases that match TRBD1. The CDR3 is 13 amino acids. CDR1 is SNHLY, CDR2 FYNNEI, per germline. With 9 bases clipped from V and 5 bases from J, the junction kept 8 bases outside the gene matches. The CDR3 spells CARLDREPYGYTF. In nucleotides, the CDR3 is TGTGCCAGGTTGGACAGGGAGCCATATGGCTACACCTTC.

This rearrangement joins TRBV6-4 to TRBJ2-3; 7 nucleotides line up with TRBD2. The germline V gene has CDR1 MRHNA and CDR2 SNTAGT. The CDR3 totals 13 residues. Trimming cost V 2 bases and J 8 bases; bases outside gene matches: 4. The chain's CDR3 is CASSDGGEGTQYF. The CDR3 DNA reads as TGTGCCAGCAGTGACGGGGGGGAAGGTACGCAGTATTTT.

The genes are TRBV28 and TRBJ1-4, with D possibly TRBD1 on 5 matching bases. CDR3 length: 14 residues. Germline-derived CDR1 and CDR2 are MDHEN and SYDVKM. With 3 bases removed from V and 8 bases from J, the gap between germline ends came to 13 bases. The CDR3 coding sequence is TGTGCCAGCAGTTTCCACCCCAGGGTGGAAAAACTGTTTTTT. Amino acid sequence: CASSFHPRVEKLFF.

CDR3 sequence reads: CASSTGQGYEQYF. CDR3 bases: TGTGCCAGCAGTACGGGACAGGGCTACGAGCAGTACTTC. The chain links TRBV27 to TRBJ2-7, with 9 positions matching TRBD1. The CDR3 covers 13 residues. Looked up from germline, CDR1 is MNHEY and CDR2 is SMNVEV (reference sequence). Germline trimming cut 5 bases from V and 3 bases from J; bases unmatched to any gene: 2.

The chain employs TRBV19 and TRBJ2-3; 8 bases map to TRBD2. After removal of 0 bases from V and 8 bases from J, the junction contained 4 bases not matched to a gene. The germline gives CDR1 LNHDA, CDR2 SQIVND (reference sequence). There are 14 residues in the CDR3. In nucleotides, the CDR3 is TGTGCCAGTAGTATAGAGCGGGGGGCTTCTACGCAGTATTTT. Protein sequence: CASSIERGASTQYF.